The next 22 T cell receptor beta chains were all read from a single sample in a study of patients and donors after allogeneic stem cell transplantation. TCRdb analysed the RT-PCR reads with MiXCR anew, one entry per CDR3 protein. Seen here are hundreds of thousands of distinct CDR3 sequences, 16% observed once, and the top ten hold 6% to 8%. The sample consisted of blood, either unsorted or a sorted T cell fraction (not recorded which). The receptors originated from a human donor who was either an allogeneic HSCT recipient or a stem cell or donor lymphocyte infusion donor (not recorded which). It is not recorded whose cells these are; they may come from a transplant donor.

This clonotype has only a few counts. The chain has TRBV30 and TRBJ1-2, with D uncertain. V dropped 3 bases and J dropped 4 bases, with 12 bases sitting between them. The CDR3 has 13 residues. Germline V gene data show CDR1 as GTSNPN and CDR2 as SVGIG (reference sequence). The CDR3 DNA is TGTGCCTGGAGCGGATCCGGGCTCTATGGCTACACCTTC. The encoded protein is CAWSGSGLYGYTF.

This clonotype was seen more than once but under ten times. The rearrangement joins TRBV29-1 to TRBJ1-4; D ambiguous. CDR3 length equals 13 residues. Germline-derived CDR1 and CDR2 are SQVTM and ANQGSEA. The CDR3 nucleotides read TGCAGTATATCCATTCTATCTAATGAAAAACTGTTTTTT. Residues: CSISILSNEKLFF.

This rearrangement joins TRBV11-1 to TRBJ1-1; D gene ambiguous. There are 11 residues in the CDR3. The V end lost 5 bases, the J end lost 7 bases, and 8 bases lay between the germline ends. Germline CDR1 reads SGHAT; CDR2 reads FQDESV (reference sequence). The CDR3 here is CASSPFDEAFF. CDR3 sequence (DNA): TGTGCCAGCAGCCCTTTCGATGAAGCTTTCTTT.

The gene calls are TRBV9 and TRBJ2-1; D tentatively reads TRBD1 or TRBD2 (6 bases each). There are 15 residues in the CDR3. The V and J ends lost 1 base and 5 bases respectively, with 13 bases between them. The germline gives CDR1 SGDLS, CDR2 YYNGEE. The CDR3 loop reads CASSVTGRTNNEQFF. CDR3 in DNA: TGTGCCAGCAGCGTAACAGGGAGGACTAACAATGAGCAGTTCTTC.

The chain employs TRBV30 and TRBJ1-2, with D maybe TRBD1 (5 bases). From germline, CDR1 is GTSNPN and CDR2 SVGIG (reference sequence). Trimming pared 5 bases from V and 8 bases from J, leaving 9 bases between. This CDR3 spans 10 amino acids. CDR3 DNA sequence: TGTGCCTGGCATAGGGGCGGCTACACCTTC. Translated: CAWHRGGYTF.

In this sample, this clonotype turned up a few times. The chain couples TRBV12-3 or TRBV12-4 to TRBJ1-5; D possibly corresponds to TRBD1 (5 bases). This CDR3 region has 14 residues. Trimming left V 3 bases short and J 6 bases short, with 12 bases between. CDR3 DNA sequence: TGTGCCAGCAGTTTGGGGGGTTCTATTCAGCCCCAGCATTTT. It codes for CASSLGGSIQPQHF.

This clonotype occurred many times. The CDR3 reads CSDKTGRETQYF. As DNA, the CDR3 is TGCAGCGACAAGACAGGGAGGGAGACCCAGTACTTC. The V and J genes are TRBV29-1 and TRBJ2-5; TRBD1 might be the D (7 bases). Per germline, CDR1 SQVTM and CDR2 ANQGSEA. The CDR3 sequence is 12 residues long. V dropped 7 bases and J dropped 5 bases, with 14 bases sitting between them. Based on the CDR3 plus reference TRBV29-1 and TRBJ2-5, the full variable domain is SAVISQKPSRDICQRGTSLTIQCQVDSQVTMMFWYRQQPGQSLTLIATANQGSEATYESGFVIDKFPISRPNLTFSTLTVSNMSPEDSSIYLCSDKTGRETQYFGPGTRLLVL.

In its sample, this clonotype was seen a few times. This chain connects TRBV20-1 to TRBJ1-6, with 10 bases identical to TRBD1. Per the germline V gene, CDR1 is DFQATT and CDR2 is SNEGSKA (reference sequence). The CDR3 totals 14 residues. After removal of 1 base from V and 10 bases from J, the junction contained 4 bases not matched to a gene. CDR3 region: CSARATGGWSPLHF. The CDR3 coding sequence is TGCAGTGCTAGAGCGACAGGGGGCTGGTCACCCCTCCACTTT.

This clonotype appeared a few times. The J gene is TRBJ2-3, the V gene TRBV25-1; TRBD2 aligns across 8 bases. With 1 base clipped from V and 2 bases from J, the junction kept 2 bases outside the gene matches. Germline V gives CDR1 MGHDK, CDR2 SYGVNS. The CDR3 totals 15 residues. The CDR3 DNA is TGTGCCAGCAGTGAATTAGCGGGACCCACAGATACGCAGTATTTT. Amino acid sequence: CASSELAGPTDTQYF.

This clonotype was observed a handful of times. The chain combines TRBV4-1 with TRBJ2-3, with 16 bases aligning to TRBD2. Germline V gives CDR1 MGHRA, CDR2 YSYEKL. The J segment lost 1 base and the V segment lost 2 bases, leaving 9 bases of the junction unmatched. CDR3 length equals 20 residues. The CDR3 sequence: CASSQTSGTSGRAGTDTQYF. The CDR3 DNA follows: TGCGCCAGCAGCCAAACATCCGGGACTAGCGGGAGGGCGGGCACAGATACGCAGTATTTT.

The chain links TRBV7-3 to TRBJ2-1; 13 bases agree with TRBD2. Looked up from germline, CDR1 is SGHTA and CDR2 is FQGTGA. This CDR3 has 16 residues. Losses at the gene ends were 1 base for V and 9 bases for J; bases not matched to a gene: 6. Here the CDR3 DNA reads TGTGCCAGCAGCTTAAGAACTAGCGGGGGGGTAGCTGAGCAGTTCTTC. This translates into CASSLRTSGGVAEQFF.

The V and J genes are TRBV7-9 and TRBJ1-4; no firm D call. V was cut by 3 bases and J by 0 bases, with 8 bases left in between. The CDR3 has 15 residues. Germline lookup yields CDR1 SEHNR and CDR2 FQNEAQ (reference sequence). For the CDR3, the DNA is TGTGCCAGCAGCTTCCAAGGTGCAACTAATGAAAAACTGTTTTTT. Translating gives CASSFQGATNEKLFF.

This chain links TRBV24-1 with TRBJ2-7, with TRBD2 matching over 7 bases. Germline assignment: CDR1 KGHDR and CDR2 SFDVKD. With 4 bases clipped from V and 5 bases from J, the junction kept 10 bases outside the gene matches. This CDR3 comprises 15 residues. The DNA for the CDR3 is TGTGCCACCAGTGACCCCGGGGGGAAAGGGCACGAGCAGTACTTC. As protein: CATSDPGGKGHEQYF.

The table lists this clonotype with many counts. DNA for the CDR3: TGTGCCAGCAGTTTAGCTAAAGCGGACCGCAAAACAGGGCTGGGTTATGGCTACACCTTC. As protein: CASSLAKADRKTGLGYGYTF. J is TRBJ1-2 and V is TRBV12-3 or TRBV12-4, with D possibly being TRBD1 (6 bases). V gave up 0 bases and J gave up 5 bases, with 28 bases separating them. This CDR3 region has 20 residues.

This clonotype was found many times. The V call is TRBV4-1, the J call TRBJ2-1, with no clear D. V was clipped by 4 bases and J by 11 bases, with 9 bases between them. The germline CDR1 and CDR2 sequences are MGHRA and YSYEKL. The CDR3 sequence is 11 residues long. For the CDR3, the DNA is TGCGCCAGCAGCCTTGGATCACAGCAGTTCTTC. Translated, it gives CASSLGSQQFF.

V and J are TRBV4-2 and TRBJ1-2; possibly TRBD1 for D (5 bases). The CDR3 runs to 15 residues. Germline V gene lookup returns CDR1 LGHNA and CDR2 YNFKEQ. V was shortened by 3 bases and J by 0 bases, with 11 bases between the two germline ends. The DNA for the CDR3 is TGTGCCAGCAGCCATATGACAGCCTCTAACTATGGCTACACCTTC. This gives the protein CASSHMTASNYGYTF.

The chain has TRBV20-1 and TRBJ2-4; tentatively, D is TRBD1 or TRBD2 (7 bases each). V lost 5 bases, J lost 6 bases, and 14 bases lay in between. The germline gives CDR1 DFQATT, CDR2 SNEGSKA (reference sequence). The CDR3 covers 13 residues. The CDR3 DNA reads TGCAGTGCTCTGACAGGGAGGGGAAACATTCAGTACTTC. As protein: CSALTGRGNIQYF.

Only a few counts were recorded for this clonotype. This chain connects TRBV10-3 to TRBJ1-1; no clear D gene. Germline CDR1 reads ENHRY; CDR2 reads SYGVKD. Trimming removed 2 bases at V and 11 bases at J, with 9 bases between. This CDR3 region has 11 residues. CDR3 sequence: CAISEGGRAFF. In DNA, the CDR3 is TGTGCCATCAGTGAGGGAGGTCGTGCTTTCTTT.

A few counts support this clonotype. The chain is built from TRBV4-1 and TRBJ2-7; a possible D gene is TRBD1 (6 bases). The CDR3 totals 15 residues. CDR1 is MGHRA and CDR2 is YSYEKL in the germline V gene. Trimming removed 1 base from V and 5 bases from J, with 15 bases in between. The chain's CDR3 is CASSQGTALGDEQYF. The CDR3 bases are TGCGCCAGCAGCCAAGGGACAGCTTTGGGGGACGAGCAGTACTTC.

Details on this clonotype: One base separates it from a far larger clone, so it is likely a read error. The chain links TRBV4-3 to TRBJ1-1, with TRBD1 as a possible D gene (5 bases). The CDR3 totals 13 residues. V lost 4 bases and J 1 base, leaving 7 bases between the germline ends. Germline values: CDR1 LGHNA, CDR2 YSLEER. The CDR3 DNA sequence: TGCGCCAGCAGCCGGGACTGGAACACTGAAGCTTTCTTT. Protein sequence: CASSRDWNTEAFF.

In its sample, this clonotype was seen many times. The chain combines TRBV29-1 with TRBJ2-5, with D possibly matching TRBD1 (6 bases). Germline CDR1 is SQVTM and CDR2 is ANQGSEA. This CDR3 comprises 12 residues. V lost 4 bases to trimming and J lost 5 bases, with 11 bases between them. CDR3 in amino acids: CSVVRGWETQYF. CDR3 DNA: TGCAGCGTTGTGAGGGGGTGGGAGACCCAGTACTTC.

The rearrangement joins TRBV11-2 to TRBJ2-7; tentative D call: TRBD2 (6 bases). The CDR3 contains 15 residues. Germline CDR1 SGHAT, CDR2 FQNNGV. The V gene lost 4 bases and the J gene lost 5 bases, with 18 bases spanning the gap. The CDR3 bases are TGTGCCAGCAGCTCCCCCACCGGGACTTTCCACGAGCAGTACTTC. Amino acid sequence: CASSSPTGTFHEQYF.